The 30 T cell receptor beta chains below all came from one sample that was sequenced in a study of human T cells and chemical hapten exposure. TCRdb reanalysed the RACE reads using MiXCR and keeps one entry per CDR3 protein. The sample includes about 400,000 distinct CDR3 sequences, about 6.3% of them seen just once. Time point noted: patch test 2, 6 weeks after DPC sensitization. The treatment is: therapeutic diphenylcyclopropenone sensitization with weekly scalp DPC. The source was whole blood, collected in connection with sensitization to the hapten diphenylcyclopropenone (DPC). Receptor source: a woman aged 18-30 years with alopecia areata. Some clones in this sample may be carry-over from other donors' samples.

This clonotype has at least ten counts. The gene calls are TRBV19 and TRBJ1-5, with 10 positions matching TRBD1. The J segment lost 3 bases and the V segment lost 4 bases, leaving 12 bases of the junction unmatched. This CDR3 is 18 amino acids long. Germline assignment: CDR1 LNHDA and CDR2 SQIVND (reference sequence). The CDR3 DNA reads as TGTGCCAGTAGTACCATAACCGGGACAGGGGTCTTCAATCAGCCCCAGCATTTT. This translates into CASSTITGTGVFNQPQHF.

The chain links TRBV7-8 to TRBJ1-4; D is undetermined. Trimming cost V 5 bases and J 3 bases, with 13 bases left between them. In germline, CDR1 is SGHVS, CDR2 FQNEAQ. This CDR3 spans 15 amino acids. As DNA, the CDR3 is TGTGCCAGCAGCGCCACACAGAAACCTAATGAAAAACTGTTTTTT. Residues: CASSATQKPNEKLFF.

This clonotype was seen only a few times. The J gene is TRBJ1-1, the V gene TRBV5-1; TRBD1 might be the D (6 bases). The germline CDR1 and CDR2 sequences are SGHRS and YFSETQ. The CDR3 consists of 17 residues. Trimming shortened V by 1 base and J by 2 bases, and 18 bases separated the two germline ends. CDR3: CASSLQPILTGNTEAFF. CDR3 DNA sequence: TGCGCCAGCAGCTTGCAGCCAATCCTGACAGGAAACACTGAAGCTTTCTTT.

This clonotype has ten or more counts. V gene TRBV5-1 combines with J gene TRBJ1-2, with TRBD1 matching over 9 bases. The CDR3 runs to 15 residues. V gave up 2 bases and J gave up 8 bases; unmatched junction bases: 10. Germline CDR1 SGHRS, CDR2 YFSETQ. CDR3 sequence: CASSFSRTGERGYTF. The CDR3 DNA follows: TGCGCCAGCAGCTTCTCCAGGACAGGGGAGCGGGGCTACACCTTC.

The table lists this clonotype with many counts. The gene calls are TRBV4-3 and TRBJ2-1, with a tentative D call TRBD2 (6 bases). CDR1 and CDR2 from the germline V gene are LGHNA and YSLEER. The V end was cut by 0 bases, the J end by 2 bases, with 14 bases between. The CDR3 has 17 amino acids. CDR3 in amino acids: CASSQDQGGVPYNEQFF. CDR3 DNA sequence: TGCGCCAGCAGCCAAGATCAGGGCGGGGTCCCCTACAATGAGCAGTTCTTC.

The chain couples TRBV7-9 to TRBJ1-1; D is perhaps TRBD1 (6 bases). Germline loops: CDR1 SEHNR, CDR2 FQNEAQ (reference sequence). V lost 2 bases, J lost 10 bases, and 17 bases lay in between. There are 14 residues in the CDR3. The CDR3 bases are TGTGCCAGCAGCTTATGGGGGGCCCCACATAGAGCTTTCTTT. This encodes CASSLWGAPHRAFF.

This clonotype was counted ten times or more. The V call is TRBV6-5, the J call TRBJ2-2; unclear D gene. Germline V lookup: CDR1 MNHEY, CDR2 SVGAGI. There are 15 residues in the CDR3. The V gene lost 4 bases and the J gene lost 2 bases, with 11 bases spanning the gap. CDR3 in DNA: TGTGCCAGCAGTTTGCAGACAATAAACACCGGGGAGCTGTTTTTT. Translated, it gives CASSLQTINTGELFF.

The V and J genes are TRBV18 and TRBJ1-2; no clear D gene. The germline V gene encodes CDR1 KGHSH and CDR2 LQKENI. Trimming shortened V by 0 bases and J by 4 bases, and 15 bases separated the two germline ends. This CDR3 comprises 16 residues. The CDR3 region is CASSPPMIAGGYGYTF. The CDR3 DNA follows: TGTGCCAGCTCACCACCGATGATTGCAGGAGGCTATGGCTACACCTTC.

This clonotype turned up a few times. The CDR3 DNA reads as TGTGCCGGGAGGGGGGCCAACGTCCTGACTTTC. It codes for CAGRGANVLTF. The chain has TRBV7-9 and TRBJ2-6; D perhaps matches TRBD2 (6 bases). The CDR3 runs to 11 residues. Trimming left V 11 bases short and J 4 bases short, with 6 bases between. CDR1 and CDR2 (germline): SEHNR, FQNEAQ (reference sequence).

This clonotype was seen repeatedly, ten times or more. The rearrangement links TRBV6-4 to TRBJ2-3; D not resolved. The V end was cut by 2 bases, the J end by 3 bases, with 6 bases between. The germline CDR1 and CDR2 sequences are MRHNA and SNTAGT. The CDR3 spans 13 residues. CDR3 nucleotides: TGTGCCAGCAGTGACACCCCAACAGATACGCAGTATTTT. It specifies CASSDTPTDTQYF.

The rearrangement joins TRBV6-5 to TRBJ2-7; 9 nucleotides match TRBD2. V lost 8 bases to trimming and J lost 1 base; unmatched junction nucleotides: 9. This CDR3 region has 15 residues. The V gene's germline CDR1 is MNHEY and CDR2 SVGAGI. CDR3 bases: TGTGCCAGCCAACCTCCCCTAGCGGGGTCCTACGAGCAGTACTTC. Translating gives CASQPPLAGSYEQYF.

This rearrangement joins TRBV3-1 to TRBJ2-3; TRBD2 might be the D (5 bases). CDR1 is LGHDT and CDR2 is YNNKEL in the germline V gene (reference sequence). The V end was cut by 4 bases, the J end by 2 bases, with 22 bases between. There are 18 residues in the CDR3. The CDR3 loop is CASSRLTKAGRDTDTQYF. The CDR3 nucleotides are TGTGCCAGCAGCCGGCTGACTAAGGCAGGCCGAGACACAGATACGCAGTATTTT.

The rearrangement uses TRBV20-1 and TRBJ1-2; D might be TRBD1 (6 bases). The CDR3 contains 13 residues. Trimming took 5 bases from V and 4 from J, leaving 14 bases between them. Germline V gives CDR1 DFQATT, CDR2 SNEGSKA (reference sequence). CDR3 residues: CSALSGQTYGYTF. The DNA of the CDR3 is TGCAGTGCTCTATCAGGACAGACCTATGGCTACACCTTC.

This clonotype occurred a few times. CDR3 nucleotide sequence: TGCAGCGCCTTGGGGTACGGGGAGCTGTTTTTT. Translating it yields CSALGYGELFF. V and J are TRBV29-1 and TRBJ2-2, with D unresolved. The CDR3 contains 11 residues. Looked up from germline, CDR1 is SQVTM and CDR2 is ANQGSEA. Trimming took 7 bases from V and 7 from J, leaving 10 bases between them.

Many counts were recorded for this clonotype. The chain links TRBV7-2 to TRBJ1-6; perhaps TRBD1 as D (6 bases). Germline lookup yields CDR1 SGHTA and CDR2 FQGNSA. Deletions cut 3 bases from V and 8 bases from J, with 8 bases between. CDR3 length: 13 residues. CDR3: CASSLDSYSPLHF. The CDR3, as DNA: TGTGCCAGCAGCTTGGACAGTTATTCACCCCTCCACTTT.

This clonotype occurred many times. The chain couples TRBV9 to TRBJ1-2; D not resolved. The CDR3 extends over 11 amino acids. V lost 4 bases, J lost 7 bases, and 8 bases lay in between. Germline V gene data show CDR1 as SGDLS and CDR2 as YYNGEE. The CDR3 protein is CASSYMSGYTF. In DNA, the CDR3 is TGTGCCAGCAGCTATATGAGTGGCTACACCTTC. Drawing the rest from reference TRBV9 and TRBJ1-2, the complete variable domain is DSGVTQTPKHLITATGQRVTLRCSPRSGDLSVYWYQQSLDQGLQFLIQYYNGEERAKGNILERFSAQQFPDLHSELNLSSLELGDSALYFCASSYMSGYTFGSGTRLTVV.

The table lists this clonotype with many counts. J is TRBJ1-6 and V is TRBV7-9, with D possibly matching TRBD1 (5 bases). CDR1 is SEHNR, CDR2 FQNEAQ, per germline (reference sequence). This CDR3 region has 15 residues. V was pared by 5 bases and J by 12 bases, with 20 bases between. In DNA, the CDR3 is TGTGCCAGCAGCCGCGAAGGAGGGACGGAAGGACCCCTCCACTTT. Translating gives CASSREGGTEGPLHF.

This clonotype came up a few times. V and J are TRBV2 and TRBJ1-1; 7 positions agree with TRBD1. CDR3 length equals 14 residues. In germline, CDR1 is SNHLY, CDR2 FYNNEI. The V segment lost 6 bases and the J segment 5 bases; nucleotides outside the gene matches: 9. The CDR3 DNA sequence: TGTGCCAGCAGGAAAAGACAGGGTTGGACTGAAGCTTTCTTT. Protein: CASRKRQGWTEAFF.

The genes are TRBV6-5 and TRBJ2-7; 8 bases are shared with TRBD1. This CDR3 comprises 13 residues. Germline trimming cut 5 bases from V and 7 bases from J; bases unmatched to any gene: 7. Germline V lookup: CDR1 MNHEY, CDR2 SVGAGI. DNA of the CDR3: TGTGCCAGCAGTCGAGGACAGGGTCGGGAGCAGTACTTC. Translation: CASSRGQGREQYF.

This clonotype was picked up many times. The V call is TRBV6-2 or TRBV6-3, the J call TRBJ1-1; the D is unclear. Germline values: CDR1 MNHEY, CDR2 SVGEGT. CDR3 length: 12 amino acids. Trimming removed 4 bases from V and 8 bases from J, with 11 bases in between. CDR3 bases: TGTGCCAGCAGTTCCGGTGGCCGGGAAGCTTTCTTT. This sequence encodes CASSSGGREAFF.

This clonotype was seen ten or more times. In nucleotides, the CDR3 is TGCGCCAGCAGCTCCGGGGGGGGCTCAGGACAGCCCCAGCATTTT. It translates to CASSSGGGSGQPQHF. The chain joins TRBV5-1 to TRBJ1-5, with a weak D call TRBD1 (6 bases). The V gene lost 3 bases and the J gene lost 7 bases, with 17 bases spanning the gap. Germline-derived CDR1 and CDR2 are SGHRS and YFSETQ. The CDR3 loop spans 15 amino acids. The full variable domain, rest sourced from reference TRBV5-1 and TRBJ1-5, is KAGVTQTPRYLIKTRGQQVTLSCSPISGHRSVSWYQQTPGQGLQFLFEYFSETQRNKGNFPGRFSGRQFSNSRSEMNVSTLELGDSALYLCASSSGGGSGQPQHFGDGTRLSIL.

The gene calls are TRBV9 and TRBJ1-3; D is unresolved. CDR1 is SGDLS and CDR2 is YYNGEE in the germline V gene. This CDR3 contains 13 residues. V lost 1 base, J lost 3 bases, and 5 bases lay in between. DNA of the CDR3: TGTGCCAGCAGCGTAACAGATGGAAACACCATATATTTT. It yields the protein CASSVTDGNTIYF.

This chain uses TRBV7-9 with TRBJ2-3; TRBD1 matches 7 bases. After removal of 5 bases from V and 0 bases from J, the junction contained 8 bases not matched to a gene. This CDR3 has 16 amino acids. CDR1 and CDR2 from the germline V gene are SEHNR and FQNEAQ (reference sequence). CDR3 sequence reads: CASSPAGTDSTDTQYF. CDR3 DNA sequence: TGTGCCAGCAGCCCAGCCGGGACAGATAGCACAGATACGCAGTATTTT.

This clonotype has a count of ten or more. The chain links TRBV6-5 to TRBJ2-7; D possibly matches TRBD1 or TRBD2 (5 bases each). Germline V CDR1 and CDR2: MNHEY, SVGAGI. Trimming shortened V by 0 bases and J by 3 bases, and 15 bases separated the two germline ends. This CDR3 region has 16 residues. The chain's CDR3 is CASSYSSSGTHYEQYF. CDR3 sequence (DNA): TGTGCCAGCAGTTACTCGTCTTCGGGGACCCACTACGAGCAGTACTTC.

Here the CDR3 DNA reads TGTGCCAGTCTGGGCAGTCTGAGCTCCTACGAGCAGTACTTC. It translates to CASLGSLSSYEQYF. The V call is TRBV2, the J call TRBJ2-7; D call uncertain. Per germline, CDR1 SNHLY and CDR2 FYNNEI. The CDR3 totals 14 residues. The ends were cut back, 9 bases at V and 0 bases at J, with 15 bases in the middle.

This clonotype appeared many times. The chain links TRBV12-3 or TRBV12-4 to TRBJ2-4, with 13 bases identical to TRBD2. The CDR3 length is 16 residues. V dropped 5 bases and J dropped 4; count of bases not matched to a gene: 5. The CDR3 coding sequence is TGTGCCAGCAGTCCTCGACTAGCGGGGGGAAAAAACATTCAGTACTTC. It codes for CASSPRLAGGKNIQYF.

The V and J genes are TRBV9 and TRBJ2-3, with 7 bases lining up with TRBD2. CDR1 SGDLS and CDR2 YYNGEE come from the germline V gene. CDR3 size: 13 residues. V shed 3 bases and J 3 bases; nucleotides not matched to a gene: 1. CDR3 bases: TGTGCCAGCAGCGAACTAGCGACAGATACGCAGTATTTT. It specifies CASSELATDTQYF.

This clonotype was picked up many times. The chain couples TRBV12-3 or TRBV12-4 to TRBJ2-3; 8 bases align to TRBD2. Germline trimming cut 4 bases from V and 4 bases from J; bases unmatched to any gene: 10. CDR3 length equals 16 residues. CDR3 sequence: CASSSVGSGVADTQYF. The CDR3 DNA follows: TGTGCCAGCAGTTCCGTGGGTAGCGGGGTTGCAGATACGCAGTATTTT.

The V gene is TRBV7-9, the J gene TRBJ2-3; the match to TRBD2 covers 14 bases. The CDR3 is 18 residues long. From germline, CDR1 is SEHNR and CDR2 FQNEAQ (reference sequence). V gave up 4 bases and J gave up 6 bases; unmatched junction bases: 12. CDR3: CASSSLLTSGGAADTQYF. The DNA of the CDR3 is TGTGCCAGCAGCTCCCTCTTGACTAGCGGGGGGGCCGCGGATACGCAGTATTTT.

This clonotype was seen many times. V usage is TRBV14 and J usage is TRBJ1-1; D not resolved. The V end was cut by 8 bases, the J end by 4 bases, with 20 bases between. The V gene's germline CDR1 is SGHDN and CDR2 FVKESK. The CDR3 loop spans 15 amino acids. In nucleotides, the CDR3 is TGTGCCAGCTCATCTGGCCCCTGGGTAGGCACTGAAGCTTTCTTT. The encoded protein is CASSSGPWVGTEAFF.